The rows below give T cell receptor beta chains drawn from one sample of a study of high-grade serous ovarian cancer treatment subgroups. Sequencing was performed with immunoSEQ multiplex PCR; in TCRdb, only in-frame clones are kept and a portion is missing. The profile shows some 5,700 clones, approximately 68% of them singletons. The sequenced material came from tumor tissue. The receptors here all came from a human donor with high-grade serous ovarian cancer. CDR3s include the opening cysteine and the closing phenylalanine or tryptophan. Each record gives: D gene, J gene, clone size, V gene, CDR3 protein, CDR3 DNA. The D gene is left open where the match is weak. Clone size appears in some rows only: once, few, many, or a class for an expanded clone.

d_gene: TRBD1
j_gene: TRBJ1-6
abundance: few
v_gene: TRBV6-6
CDR3aa: CASSPGTGVRNSPLHF
CDR3nt: TGTGCCAGCAGCCCCGGGACAGGGGTACGTAATTCACCCCTCCACTTT

d_gene: .
j_gene: TRBJ1-5
abundance: .
v_gene: TRBV5-1
CDR3aa: CASSFTQGGQPQHF
CDR3nt: TGCGCCAGCAGCTTTACACAGGGTGGTCAGCCCCAGCATTTT

d_gene: TRBD1
j_gene: TRBJ1-2
abundance: .
v_gene: TRBV5-5
CDR3aa: CASSLGQGGYGYTF
CDR3nt: TGTGCCAGCAGCTTAGGACAGGGCGGCTATGGCTACACCTTC

d_gene: .
j_gene: TRBJ2-7
abundance: .
v_gene: TRBV7-9
CDR3aa: CAGEIGDEQYF
CDR3nt: TGTGCCGGGGAGATTGGGGACGAGCAGTACTTC

d_gene: .
j_gene: TRBJ2-1
abundance: .
v_gene: TRBV2
CDR3aa: CASSGAWGGAGFF
CDR3nt: TGTGCCAGCAGTGGGGCCTGGGGGGGGGCCGGGTTCTTC

d_gene: .
j_gene: TRBJ1-2
abundance: .
v_gene: TRBV10-3
CDR3aa: CAISESGVGYTF
CDR3nt: TGTGCCATCAGTGAGTCGGGGGTGGGCTACACCTTC

d_gene: .
j_gene: TRBJ1-1
abundance: .
v_gene: TRBV4-3
CDR3aa: CASSQDGRAGAFF
CDR3nt: TGCGCCAGCAGCCAAGACGGTCGAGCGGGGGCTTTCTTT

d_gene: TRBD1
j_gene: TRBJ1-2
abundance: .
v_gene: TRBV5-8
CDR3aa: CASSRNRDRVYYGYTF
CDR3nt: TGTGCCAGCAGCCGGAACCGGGACAGGGTGTACTATGGCTACACCTTC

d_gene: .
j_gene: TRBJ2-2
abundance: .
v_gene: TRBV7-9
CDR3aa: CASSLKGGGTGELFF
CDR3nt: TGTGCCAGCAGCCTTAAAGGTGGGGGGACCGGGGAGCTGTTTTTT

d_gene: .
j_gene: TRBJ2-4
abundance: .
v_gene: TRBV6-1
CDR3aa: CASSGTAPKNIQYF
CDR3nt: TGTGCCAGCAGTGGAACCGCCCCCAAAAACATTCAGTACTTC

d_gene: .
j_gene: TRBJ1-2
abundance: .
v_gene: TRBV28
CDR3aa: CASSPQTRTGYTF
CDR3nt: TGTGCCAGCAGTCCCCAGACACGCACTGGCTACACCTTC

d_gene: .
j_gene: TRBJ1-6
abundance: few
v_gene: TRBV4-3
CDR3aa: CASSPGASSYNSPLHF
CDR3nt: TGCGCCAGCAGCCCTGGGGCGAGCTCCTATAATTCACCCCTCCACTTT

d_gene: .
j_gene: TRBJ2-7
abundance: .
v_gene: TRBV6-1
CDR3aa: CASSEAPFANDNEQYF
CDR3nt: TGTGCCAGCAGTGAAGCCCCGTTCGCAAACGACAACGAGCAGTACTTC

d_gene: .
j_gene: TRBJ1-1
abundance: .
v_gene: TRBV18
CDR3aa: CASSPGDTEAFF
CDR3nt: TGTGCCAGCTCACCGGGGGACACTGAAGCTTTCTTT

d_gene: .
j_gene: TRBJ2-7
abundance: medium-sized
v_gene: TRBV6-1
CDR3aa: CASRIRQFTYEQYF
CDR3nt: TGTGCCAGCAGGATTCGACAGTTCACCTACGAGCAGTACTTC

d_gene: .
j_gene: TRBJ1-1
abundance: .
v_gene: TRBV6-1
CDR3aa: CASSARTGTMRTEAFF
CDR3nt: TGTGCCAGCAGTGCCCGAACCGGGACGATGAGGACTGAAGCTTTCTTT

d_gene: TRBD2
j_gene: TRBJ2-2
abundance: .
v_gene: TRBV6-5
CDR3aa: CASSSPGLRNTGELFF
CDR3nt: TGTGCCAGCAGTTCACCGGGACTAAGAAACACCGGGGAGCTGTTTTTT

d_gene: .
j_gene: TRBJ1-3
abundance: few
v_gene: TRBV9
CDR3aa: CASSQRTVPDTIYF
CDR3nt: TGTGCCAGCAGCCAACGGACAGTCCCGGACACCATATATTTT

d_gene: TRBD2
j_gene: TRBJ2-7
abundance: .
v_gene: TRBV6-1
CDR3aa: CASSSGGREQYF
CDR3nt: TGTGCCAGCAGTAGCGGGGGTCGCGAGCAGTACTTC

d_gene: TRBD1
j_gene: TRBJ2-3
abundance: .
v_gene: TRBV18
CDR3aa: CASSPDDRASF
CDR3nt: TGTGCCAGCTCACCAGACGACAGGGCGAGCTTT

d_gene: .
j_gene: TRBJ1-3
abundance: few
v_gene: TRBV5-6
CDR3aa: CASSFRRFSGGNTIYF
CDR3nt: TGTGCCAGCAGCTTCCGGAGGTTCTCGGGAGGAAACACCATATATTTT

d_gene: .
j_gene: TRBJ1-5
abundance: .
v_gene: TRBV10-3
CDR3aa: CASSPPGVGQPQHF
CDR3nt: TGTGCCTCCTCCCCCCCTGGGGTGGGGCAGCCCCAGCATTTT

d_gene: .
j_gene: TRBJ1-1
abundance: few
v_gene: TRBV11-2
CDR3aa: CASSFRQGSTEAFF
CDR3nt: TGTGCCAGCAGCTTCAGGCAGGGGAGCACTGAAGCTTTCTTT

d_gene: TRBD1
j_gene: TRBJ2-7
abundance: .
v_gene: TRBV2
CDR3aa: CASSRQGYEQYF
CDR3nt: TGTGCCAGCAGTCGACAGGGCTACGAGCAGTACTTC

d_gene: TRBD1
j_gene: TRBJ2-5
abundance: .
v_gene: TRBV7-6
CDR3aa: CASSRGQGQETQYF
CDR3nt: TGTGCCAGCAGCCGAGGACAGGGTCAAGAGACCCAGTACTTC

d_gene: .
j_gene: TRBJ2-3
abundance: .
v_gene: TRBV6-1
CDR3aa: CASSRRLSSTDTQYF
CDR3nt: TGTGCCAGCAGTAGAAGACTATCGTCCACAGATACGCAGTATTTT